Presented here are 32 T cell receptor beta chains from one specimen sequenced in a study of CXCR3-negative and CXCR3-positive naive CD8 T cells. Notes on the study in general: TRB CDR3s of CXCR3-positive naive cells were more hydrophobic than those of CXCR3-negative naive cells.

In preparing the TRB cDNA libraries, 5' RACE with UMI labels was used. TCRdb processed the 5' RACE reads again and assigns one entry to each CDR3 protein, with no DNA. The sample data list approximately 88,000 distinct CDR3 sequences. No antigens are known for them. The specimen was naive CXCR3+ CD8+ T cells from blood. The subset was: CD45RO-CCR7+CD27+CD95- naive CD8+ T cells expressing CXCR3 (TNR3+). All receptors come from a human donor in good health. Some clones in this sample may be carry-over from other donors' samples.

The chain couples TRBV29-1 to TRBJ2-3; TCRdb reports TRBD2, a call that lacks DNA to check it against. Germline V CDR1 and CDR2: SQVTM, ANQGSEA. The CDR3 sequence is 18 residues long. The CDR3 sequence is CSVEEEFGGSGATDTQYF.

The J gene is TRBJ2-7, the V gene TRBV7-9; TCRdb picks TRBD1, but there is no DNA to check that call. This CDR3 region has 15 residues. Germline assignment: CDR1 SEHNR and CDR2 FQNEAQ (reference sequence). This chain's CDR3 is CASSHTDTSSYEQYF.

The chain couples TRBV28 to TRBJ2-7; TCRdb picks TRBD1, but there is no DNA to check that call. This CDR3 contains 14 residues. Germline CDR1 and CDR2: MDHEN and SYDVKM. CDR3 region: CASSPTGSVREQYF. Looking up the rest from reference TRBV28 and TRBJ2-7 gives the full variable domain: DVKVTQSSRYLVKRTGEKVFLECVQDMDHENMFWYRQDPGLGLRLIYFSYDVKMKEKGDIPEGYSVSREKKERFSLILESASTNQTSMYLCASSPTGSVREQYFGPGTRLTVT.

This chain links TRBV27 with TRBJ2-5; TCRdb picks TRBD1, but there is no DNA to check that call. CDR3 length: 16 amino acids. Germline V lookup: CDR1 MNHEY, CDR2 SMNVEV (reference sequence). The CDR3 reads CASSPHLTGGEETQYF.

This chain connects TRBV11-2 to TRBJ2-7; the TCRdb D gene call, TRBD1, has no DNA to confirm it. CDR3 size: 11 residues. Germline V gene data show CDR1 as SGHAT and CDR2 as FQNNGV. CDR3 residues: CASSSTAQQYF.

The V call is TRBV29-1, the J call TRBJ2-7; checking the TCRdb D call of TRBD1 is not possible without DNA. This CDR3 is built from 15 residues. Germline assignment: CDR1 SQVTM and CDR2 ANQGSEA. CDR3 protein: CSVEDLGRGEYEQYF.

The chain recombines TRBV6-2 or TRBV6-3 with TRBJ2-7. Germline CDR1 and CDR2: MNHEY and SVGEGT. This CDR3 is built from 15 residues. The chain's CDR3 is CATTRIQGESYEQYF.

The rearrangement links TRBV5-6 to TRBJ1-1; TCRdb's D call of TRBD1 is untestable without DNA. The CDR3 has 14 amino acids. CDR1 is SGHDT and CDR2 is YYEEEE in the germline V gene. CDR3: CASSRTGELTEAFF.

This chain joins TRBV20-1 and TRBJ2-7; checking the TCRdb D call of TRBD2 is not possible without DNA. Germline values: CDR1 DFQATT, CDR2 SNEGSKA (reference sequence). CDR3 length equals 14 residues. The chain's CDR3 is CSATPQNSAYEQYF.

The CDR3 protein is CASSQEGVQDREKEKLFF. The chain has TRBV4-1 and TRBJ1-4; the D call from TCRdb, TRBD1, cannot be confirmed without DNA. Germline CDR1 MGHRA, CDR2 YSYEKL. The CDR3 has 18 residues.

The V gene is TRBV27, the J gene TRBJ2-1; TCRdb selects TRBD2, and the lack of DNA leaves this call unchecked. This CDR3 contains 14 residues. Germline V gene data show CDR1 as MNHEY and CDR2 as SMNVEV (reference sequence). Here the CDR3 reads CASSAGGIYNEQFF.

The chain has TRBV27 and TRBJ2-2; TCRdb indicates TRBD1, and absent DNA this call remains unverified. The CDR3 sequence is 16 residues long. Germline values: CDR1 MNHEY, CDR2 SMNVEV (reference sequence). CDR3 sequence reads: CAILRDPDQNTGELFF.

CDR3: CASHYSGTGGEETQYF. The J gene is TRBJ2-5, the V gene TRBV5-1; there is no DNA to check the TCRdb D call of TRBD1. This CDR3 spans 16 amino acids. Germline CDR1 SGHRS, CDR2 YFSETQ.

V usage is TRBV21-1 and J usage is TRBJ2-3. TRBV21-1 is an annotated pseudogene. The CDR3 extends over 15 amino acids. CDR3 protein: CASRVRRASTDTQYF.

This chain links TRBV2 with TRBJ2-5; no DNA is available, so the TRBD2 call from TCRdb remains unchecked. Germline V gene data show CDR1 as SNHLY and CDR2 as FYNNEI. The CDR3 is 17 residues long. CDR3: CASSDSSSGQNVETQYF.

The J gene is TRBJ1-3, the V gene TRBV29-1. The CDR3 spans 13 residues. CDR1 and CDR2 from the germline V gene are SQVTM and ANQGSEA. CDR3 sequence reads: CSVEGNSGNTIYF.

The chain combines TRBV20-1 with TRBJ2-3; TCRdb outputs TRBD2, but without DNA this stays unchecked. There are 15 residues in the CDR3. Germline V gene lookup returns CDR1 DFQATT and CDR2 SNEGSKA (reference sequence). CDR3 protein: CSARLTSGLTDTQYF.

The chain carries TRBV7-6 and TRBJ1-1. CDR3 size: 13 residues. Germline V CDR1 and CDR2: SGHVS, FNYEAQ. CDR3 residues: CASSPTPNTEAFF.

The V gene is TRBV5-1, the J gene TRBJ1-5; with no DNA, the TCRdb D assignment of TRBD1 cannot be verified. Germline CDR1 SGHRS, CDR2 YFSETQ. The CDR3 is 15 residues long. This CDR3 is CASSSTGLDNQPQHF. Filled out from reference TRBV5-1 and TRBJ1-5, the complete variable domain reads KAGVTQTPRYLIKTRGQQVTLSCSPISGHRSVSWYQQTPGQGLQFLFEYFSETQRNKGNFPGRFSGRQFSNSRSEMNVSTLELGDSALYLCASSSTGLDNQPQHFGDGTRLSIL.

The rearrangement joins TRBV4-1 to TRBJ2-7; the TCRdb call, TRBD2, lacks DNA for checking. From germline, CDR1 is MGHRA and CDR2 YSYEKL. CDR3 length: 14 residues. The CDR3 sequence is CASSQVVGSYEQYF.

The CDR3 loop is CASSLEWTSDEQYF. V and J are TRBV7-6 and TRBJ2-7; TCRdb indicates TRBD2, and absent DNA this call remains unverified. This CDR3 spans 14 amino acids. Germline V CDR1 and CDR2: SGHVS, FNYEAQ.

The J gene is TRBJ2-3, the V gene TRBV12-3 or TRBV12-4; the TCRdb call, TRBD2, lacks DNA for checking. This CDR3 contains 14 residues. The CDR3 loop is CASSLVRAGDTQYF.

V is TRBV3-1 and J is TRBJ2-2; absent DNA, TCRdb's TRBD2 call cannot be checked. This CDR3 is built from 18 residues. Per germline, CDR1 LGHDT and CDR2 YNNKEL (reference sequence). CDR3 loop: CASSQDPSGGQNTGELFF. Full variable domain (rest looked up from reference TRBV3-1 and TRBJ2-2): DTAVSQTPKYLVTQMGNDKSIKCEQNLGHDTMYWYKQDSKKFLKIMFSYNNKELIINETVPNRFSPKSPDKAHLNLHINSLELGDSAVYFCASSQDPSGGQNTGELFFGEGSRLTVL.

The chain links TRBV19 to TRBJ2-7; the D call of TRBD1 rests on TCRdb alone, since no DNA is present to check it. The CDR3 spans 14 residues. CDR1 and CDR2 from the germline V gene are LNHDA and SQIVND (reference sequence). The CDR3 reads CASSWGQGVYEQYF.

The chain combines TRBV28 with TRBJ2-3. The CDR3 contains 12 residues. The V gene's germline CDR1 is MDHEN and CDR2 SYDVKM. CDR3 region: CAVRRSTDTQYF.

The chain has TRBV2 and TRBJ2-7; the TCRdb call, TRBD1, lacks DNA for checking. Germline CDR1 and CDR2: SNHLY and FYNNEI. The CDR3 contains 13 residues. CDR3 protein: CASSGTGPNEQYF.

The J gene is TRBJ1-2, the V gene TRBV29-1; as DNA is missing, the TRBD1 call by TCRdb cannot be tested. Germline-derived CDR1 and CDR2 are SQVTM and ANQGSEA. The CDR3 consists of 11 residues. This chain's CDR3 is CSVPYRGGYTF.

The CDR3 loop is CASSSPETGLQMAFF. This rearrangement joins TRBV6-2 or TRBV6-3 to TRBJ1-1. The CDR3 spans 15 residues. Per the germline V gene, CDR1 is MNHEY and CDR2 is SVGEGT.

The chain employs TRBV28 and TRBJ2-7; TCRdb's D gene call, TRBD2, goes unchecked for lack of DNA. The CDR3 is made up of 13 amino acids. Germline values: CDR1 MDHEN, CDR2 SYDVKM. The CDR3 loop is CASRPGALREQYF.

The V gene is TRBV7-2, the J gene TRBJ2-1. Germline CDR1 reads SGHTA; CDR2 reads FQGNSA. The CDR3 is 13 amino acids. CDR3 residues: CASSAYGANEQFF.

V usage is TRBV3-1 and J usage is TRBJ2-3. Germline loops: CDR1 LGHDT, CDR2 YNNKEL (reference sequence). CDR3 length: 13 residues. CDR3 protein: CASSHSNTDTQYF.

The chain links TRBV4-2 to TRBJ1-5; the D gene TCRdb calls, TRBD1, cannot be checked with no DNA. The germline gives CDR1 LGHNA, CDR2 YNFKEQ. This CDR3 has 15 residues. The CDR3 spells CASSQRDGSNQPQHF.